A single sample is the source of the 29 T cell receptor beta chains below, sequenced in a study of a mutant IDH1 vaccine in newly diagnosed glioma. These TCRs' antigens remain unknown. Time point: week 11, during vaccination. Each vaccine dose was 300 ug of mutant IDH1 20-mer peptide, with topical imiquimod. Data came from immunoSEQ multiplex PCR; TCRdb stores just in-frame clones and leaves some out. The table includes approximately 64,000 clones, roughly 84% detected once. Sequencing used PBMCs, obtained from a glioma patient whose treatment included an IDH1 peptide vaccine. The receptors were sampled from a woman aged 50 to 65 with glioma.

The chain links TRBV7-9 to TRBJ1-2, with TRBD1 as a possible D gene (5 bases). The CDR3 is 15 amino acids. CDR1 SEHNR and CDR2 FQNEAQ come from the germline V gene (reference sequence). V shed 0 bases and J shed 7 bases, with 15 bases lying between them. CDR3 bases: TGTGCCAGCAGCTTAGCGCGGGACGGGCAGGCTGGCTACACCTTC. Protein product: CASSLARDGQAGYTF.

V usage is TRBV30 and J usage is TRBJ2-1; D is ambiguous. CDR3 length: 13 amino acids. Germline V gene sequence: CDR1 GTSNPN, CDR2 SVGIG (reference sequence). Trimming cost V 5 bases and J 0 bases, with 8 bases left between them. CDR3 in DNA: TGTGCCTGGTGCCCAGACTCCTACAATGAGCAGTTCTTC. It codes for CAWCPDSYNEQFF.

The chain joins TRBV19 to TRBJ1-1; D gene unclear. Germline lookup yields CDR1 LNHDA and CDR2 SQIVND (reference sequence). V lost 3 bases and J 5 bases, leaving 7 bases between the germline ends. The CDR3 is 12 residues long. CDR3 residues: CASSIGATEAFF. DNA of the CDR3: TGTGCCAGTAGTATTGGAGCGACTGAAGCTTTCTTT.

In this sample, this clone turned up once. The chain employs TRBV6-6 and TRBJ2-3; D unresolved. The CDR3 loop spans 12 amino acids. CDR1 MNHNY and CDR2 SVGAGI come from the germline V gene (reference sequence). V lost 4 bases and J 2 bases, leaving 4 bases between the germline ends. The CDR3 region has the DNA TGTGCCAGCAGTTTACCCACAGATACGCAGTATTTT. This sequence encodes CASSLPTDTQYF.

V usage is TRBV6-4 and J usage is TRBJ2-3; D is unclear. Germline V gene sequence: CDR1 MRHNA, CDR2 SNTAGT. The CDR3 length is 12 residues. The germline V and J ends were trimmed by 0 bases and 4 bases, with 2 bases remaining between them. In DNA form, the CDR3 reads TGTGCCAGCAGTGACTCGTCAGATACGCAGTATTTT. This translates into CASSDSSDTQYF.

The V call is TRBV11-2, the J call TRBJ2-7; TRBD1 aligns across 9 bases. The CDR3 is 14 residues long. Germline CDR1 SGHAT, CDR2 FQNNGV. Trimming removed 2 bases from V and 3 bases from J; junction bases left unmatched: 2. The CDR3 region has the DNA TGTGCCAGCAGCTTAAGGACAGGGGACTACGAGCAGTACTTC. Translation gives CASSLRTGDYEQYF. Full variable domain (outside the CDR3, taken from reference TRBV11-2 and TRBJ2-7): EAGVAQSPRYKIIEKRQSVAFWCNPISGHATLYWYQQILGQGPKLLIQFQNNGVVDDSQLPKDRFSAERLKGVDSTLKIQPAKLEDSAVYLCASSLRTGDYEQYFGPGTRLTVT.

The genes are TRBV27 and TRBJ2-1, with 8 bases identical to TRBD2. CDR3 length: 16 amino acids. Germline CDR1 and CDR2: MNHEY and SMNVEV (reference sequence). V shed 8 bases and J 4 bases; nucleotides not matched to a gene: 13. CDR3 in DNA: TGTGCCAGCCATCCAAGGGCGGGGGGCAAGTACAATGAGCAGTTCTTC. Protein sequence: CASHPRAGGKYNEQFF.

This clone was seen just once. The rearrangement uses TRBV6-4 and TRBJ2-5; a possible D gene is TRBD2 (6 bases). The CDR3 is 14 amino acids. Trimming left V 8 bases short and J 4 bases short, with 17 bases between. The germline V gene encodes CDR1 MRHNA and CDR2 SNTAGT. CDR3: CASELARERETQYF. For the CDR3, the DNA is TGTGCCAGCGAACTAGCTCGCGAACGAGAGACCCAGTACTTC.

The chain uses TRBV5-8 and TRBJ1-2; D possibly corresponds to TRBD1 (5 bases). Trimming left V 4 bases short and J 4 bases short, with 23 bases between. This CDR3 region has 17 residues. CDR1 and CDR2 from the germline V gene are SGHTS and YDEGEE. The CDR3 protein is CASSPAWGGRGVYGYTF. As DNA, the CDR3 is TGTGCCAGCAGCCCAGCATGGGGGGGTCGTGGTGTCTATGGCTACACCTTC.

In its sample, this clone was seen once. This chain links TRBV27 with TRBJ2-5; TRBD1 matches 9 bases. V gave up 5 bases and J gave up 5 bases; unmatched junction bases: 6. The CDR3 contains 14 residues. CDR1 and CDR2 from the germline V gene are MNHEY and SMNVEV (reference sequence). DNA for the CDR3: TGTGCCAGCAGTCCCAACAGGGGGCGGGAGACCCAGTACTTC. This sequence encodes CASSPNRGRETQYF.

The chain joins TRBV6-1 to TRBJ1-3; TRBD1 matches 10 bases. This CDR3 spans 14 amino acids. The junction had 3 bases not matched to a gene; V was cut back by 3 bases and J by 7 bases. Germline CDR1 is MNHNS and CDR2 is SASEGT. The CDR3 loop is CASSDRQGANTIYF. The CDR3 coding sequence is TGTGCCAGCAGTGACCGACAGGGGGCGAACACCATATATTTT.

The gene calls are TRBV7-3 and TRBJ1-1, with D uncertain. The CDR3 is 13 residues long. CDR1 is SGHTA, CDR2 FQGTGA, per germline. V lost 6 bases, J lost 12 bases, and 20 bases lay in between. CDR3 region: CASSSDPRGGSFF. The CDR3 coding sequence is TGTGCCAGCAGTTCGGACCCTCGTGGTGGGTCTTTCTTT.

The chain uses TRBV28 and TRBJ1-5; D call uncertain. The CDR3 length is 15 residues. Per the germline V gene, CDR1 is MDHEN and CDR2 is SYDVKM. V gave up 5 bases and J gave up 1 base, with 12 bases separating them. DNA of the CDR3: TGTGCCAGCAGTCTGGCCCGCACCAGCAATCAGCCCCAGCATTTT. Residues: CASSLARTSNQPQHF.

This chain links TRBV19 with TRBJ2-7; D is possibly TRBD1 (6 bases). CDR1 and CDR2 (germline): LNHDA, SQIVND (reference sequence). This CDR3 comprises 14 residues. V was cut by 8 bases and J by 2 bases, with 16 bases left in between. CDR3 in DNA: TGTGCCAGTGCTAGAGGGGGACAAACCTACGAGCAGTACTTC. It is translated as CASARGGQTYEQYF.

This chain links TRBV9 with TRBJ2-3; D remains ambiguous. Germline V CDR1 and CDR2: SGDLS, YYNGEE. V was shortened by 0 bases and J by 2 bases, with 13 bases between the two germline ends. This CDR3 spans 16 amino acids. The CDR3 is CASSVVIDPTTDTQYF. The CDR3 DNA follows: TGTGCCAGCAGCGTAGTTATAGATCCTACCACAGATACGCAGTATTTT.

This clone was seen only a few times. The rearrangement uses TRBV6-5 and TRBJ2-5; D might be TRBD2 (6 bases). The CDR3 runs 13 residues. V dropped 8 bases and J dropped 5 bases, with 15 bases sitting between them. Germline CDR1 and CDR2: MNHEY and SVGAGI. The CDR3 region has the DNA TGTGCCAGCCGGGGGACCCTCCGGGAGACCCAGTACTTC. Translated: CASRGTLRETQYF.

In its sample, this clone was seen a few times. CDR3 region: CASSGTVSSYGYTF. The CDR3, as DNA: TGTGCCAGCAGCGGGACGGTCTCCTCCTATGGCTACACCTTC. This rearrangement joins TRBV9 to TRBJ1-2; no firm D call. This CDR3 spans 14 amino acids. The V gene lost 3 bases and the J gene lost 4 bases, with 13 bases spanning the gap. Germline assignment: CDR1 SGDLS and CDR2 YYNGEE.

This rearrangement joins TRBV6-1 to TRBJ2-7; D not resolved. Germline assignment: CDR1 MNHNS and CDR2 SASEGT. CDR3 length equals 14 residues. Trimming removed 3 bases from V and 1 base from J, with 10 bases in between. CDR3 amino acids: CASSETGRSYEQYF. In DNA form, the CDR3 reads TGTGCCAGCAGTGAGACCGGCAGATCCTACGAGCAGTACTTC.

This clone showed up just once. CDR3 DNA sequence: TGTGCCAGCTCATCGGGACAGGGGTTCCCTGAAGCTTTCTTT. Its translation is CASSSGQGFPEAFF. The chain combines TRBV18 with TRBJ1-1; 10 bases align to TRBD1. The germline gives CDR1 KGHSH, CDR2 LQKENI. The CDR3 has 14 residues. V lost 5 bases, J lost 6 bases, and 6 bases stayed unmatched.

The genes are TRBV6-5 and TRBJ1-2; a weak D match, TRBD1 (5 bases). V dropped 0 bases and J dropped 8 bases, with 16 bases sitting between them. The germline CDR1 and CDR2 sequences are MNHEY and SVGAGI. This CDR3 spans 15 amino acids. CDR3 sequence reads: CASSYSLGGFEGYTF. The CDR3 nucleotides are TGTGCCAGCAGTTACTCGCTTGGGGGTTTTGAAGGCTACACCTTC.

The genes are TRBV4-3 and TRBJ1-2; no clear D gene. Trimming left V 0 bases short and J 6 bases short, with 14 bases between. In germline, CDR1 is LGHNA, CDR2 YSLEER. The CDR3 has 15 residues. The CDR3 protein is CASSQEVGPGDGYTF. The CDR3 DNA is TGCGCCAGCAGCCAAGAGGTAGGACCCGGGGATGGCTACACCTTC.

This clone was seen only once. The chain has TRBV7-2 and TRBJ2-3; D may match TRBD1 or TRBD2 (7 bases each). This CDR3 has 16 amino acids. Trimming removed 5 bases at V and 4 bases at J, with 19 bases between. The germline CDR1 and CDR2 sequences are SGHTA and FQGNSA. The CDR3, as DNA: TGTGCCAGCAGCACCGGGAGGACAGGATTTGCAGATACGCAGTATTTT. This gives the protein CASSTGRTGFADTQYF.

This chain links TRBV6-5 with TRBJ1-2; D may be TRBD1 (6 bases). Per the germline V gene, CDR1 is MNHEY and CDR2 is SVGAGI. This CDR3 region has 13 residues. Trimming removed 6 bases at V and 6 bases at J, with 14 bases between. The CDR3 sequence is CASRMTGGNGYTF. In nucleotides, the CDR3 is TGTGCCAGCAGAATGACAGGAGGGAATGGCTACACCTTC.

The sample holds a few counts of this clone. The chain carries TRBV2 and TRBJ1-5, with no clear D. Looked up from germline, CDR1 is SNHLY and CDR2 is FYNNEI. Trimming cost V 1 base and J 2 bases, with 9 bases left between them. The CDR3 consists of 15 residues. The CDR3, as DNA: TGTGCCAGCAGTGAAGGGACGTTGGGCAATCAGCCCCAGCATTTT. It translates to CASSEGTLGNQPQHF.

The V and J genes are TRBV7-6 and TRBJ2-7; TRBD2 agrees at 7 bases. The CDR3 runs 16 residues. The germline V gene encodes CDR1 SGHVS and CDR2 FNYEAQ. Germline trimming cut 1 base from V and 0 bases from J; bases unmatched to any gene: 6. CDR3 in amino acids: CASSLEAGGGSYEQYF. The CDR3 nucleotides read TGTGCCAGCAGCTTAGAAGCTGGGGGGGGCTCCTACGAGCAGTACTTC.

V is TRBV27 and J is TRBJ1-4; D is uncertain. The CDR3 sequence is 14 residues long. Trimming took 5 bases from V and 11 from J, leaving 18 bases between them. CDR1 is MNHEY and CDR2 is SMNVEV in the germline V gene (reference sequence). The CDR3 protein is CASSPIMGSRKLFF. Written as DNA, the CDR3 is TGTGCCAGCAGTCCGATAATGGGGTCAAGGAAACTGTTTTTT.

The J gene is TRBJ1-5, the V gene TRBV19; D gene uncertain. V lost 2 bases to trimming and J lost 6 bases, with 11 bases between them. From germline, CDR1 is LNHDA and CDR2 SQIVND (reference sequence). The CDR3 is 14 residues long. This chain's CDR3 is CASSIFSDTQPQHF. In DNA form, the CDR3 reads TGTGCCAGTAGTATATTTTCAGATACTCAGCCCCAGCATTTT.

This chain joins TRBV6-6 and TRBJ2-7, with unresolved D. Germline V lookup: CDR1 MNHNY, CDR2 SVGAGI (reference sequence). CDR3 length equals 14 residues. V was cut by 2 bases and J by 0 bases, with 8 bases left in between. In nucleotides, the CDR3 is TGTGCCAGCAGTTACCCAGACCTCTCCTACGAGCAGTACTTC. Translated, it gives CASSYPDLSYEQYF.

The V call is TRBV27, the J call TRBJ1-1; no firm D call. The length of the CDR3 is 13 residues. V lost 2 bases and J 8 bases, leaving 12 bases between the germline ends. Germline values: CDR1 MNHEY, CDR2 SMNVEV (reference sequence). The CDR3 reads CASSLVRGGEAFF. The CDR3 DNA sequence: TGTGCCAGCAGTTTAGTGAGAGGCGGCGAAGCTTTCTTT.